This TCR beta chain stems from a study of cytomegalovirus exposure and HLA in healthy donors. Sequenced by immunoSEQ multiplex PCR; TCRdb stores in-frame clones only, minus some. Among 200,000 to 300,000 clones listed, around 87% were seen once. Turning to this clone: The antigen is not known.

The CDR3 loop spans 14 amino acids. CDR1 and CDR2 (germline): SGHRS, YFSETQ. Trimming stripped 4 bases from V and 1 base from J, with 11 bases between. Findings and limits, study-wide: Reports indicated that the classifier achieved high specificity and sensitivity in diagnosing cytomegalovirus status. In vitro, three CMV-associated chains proved specific for CMV antigens.

This rearrangement joins TRBV5-1 to TRBJ1-1, with D possibly being TRBD1 (6 bases). The specimen sequenced was PBMCs. This TCR derives from a woman aged 30 to 39 in good health and CMV-seropositive. The CDR3 is CASSPGTTNTEAFF. The CDR3 DNA is TGCGCCAGCAGCCCCGGGACAACGAACACTGAAGCTTTCTTT.